The 5 T cell receptor beta chains below were found in one sample sequenced in a study of shared clonotypes between healthy human individuals. The naive CD8 population came from CD45RO-negative cells selected for CCR7, without terminally differentiated effector memory CD45RA+ cells. The repertoire was sequenced with immunoSEQ multiplex PCR; TCRdb's copy has only in-frame clones and lacks some. There are 550,000 to 750,000 clones in the sample; nearly 97% occur only once, and 0.11% lies in the top ten. What was sequenced was naive CD8+ T cells sorted from blood. These receptors were obtained from a woman younger than 45 in good health.

The chain links TRBV7-9 to TRBJ2-7; 8 nucleotides agree with TRBD1. Germline trimming cut 5 bases from V and 3 bases from J; bases unmatched to any gene: 9. CDR1 and CDR2 from the germline V gene are SEHNR and FQNEAQ (reference sequence). The CDR3 consists of 15 residues. The CDR3 sequence: CASSKDRERVYEQYF. Here the CDR3 DNA reads TGTGCCAGCAGCAAGGACAGGGAAAGGGTCTACGAGCAGTACTTC.

The V gene is TRBV27, the J gene TRBJ2-7; 7 bases align to TRBD1. The V gene's germline CDR1 is MNHEY and CDR2 SMNVEV (reference sequence). The CDR3 is 13 amino acids. V was clipped by 4 bases and J by 4 bases; unmatched bases: 4. As DNA, the CDR3 is TGTGCCAGCAGTTGGGGGACAGATTACGAGCAGTACTTC. Encoded protein: CASSWGTDYEQYF.

The chain combines TRBV19 with TRBJ1-1, with D maybe TRBD1 (6 bases). Trimming stripped 3 bases from V and 10 bases from J, with 21 bases between. CDR1 is LNHDA and CDR2 is SQIVND in the germline V gene (reference sequence). This CDR3 contains 15 residues. The CDR3 nucleotides are TGTGCCAGTAGTATTGGGTCCGGGACACAAGAGAGAGCTTTCTTT. It translates to CASSIGSGTQERAFF.

This clone turned up a few times. The V gene is TRBV7-9, the J gene TRBJ1-1; no clear D. Germline assignment: CDR1 SEHNR and CDR2 FQNEAQ (reference sequence). This CDR3 is 12 amino acids long. V lost 6 bases and J 0 bases, leaving 5 bases between the germline ends. The CDR3 region has the DNA TGTGCCAGCAGTTATGTGAACACTGAAGCTTTCTTT. It yields the protein CASSYVNTEAFF.

The chain carries TRBV28 and TRBJ2-2; TRBD1 is a possible D gene (6 bases). Looked up from germline, CDR1 is MDHEN and CDR2 is SYDVKM. The CDR3 has 16 residues. With 5 bases removed from V and 1 base from J, the gap between germline ends came to 14 bases. In DNA, the CDR3 is TGTGCCAGCAGTCTACTGACAGGATTGAACACCGGGGAGCTGTTTTTT. Residues: CASSLLTGLNTGELFF. Together with reference TRBV28 and TRBJ2-2, the CDR3 gives the full variable domain: DVKVTQSSRYLVKRTGEKVFLECVQDMDHENMFWYRQDPGLGLRLIYFSYDVKMKEKGDIPEGYSVSREKKERFSLILESASTNQTSMYLCASSLLTGLNTGELFFGEGSRLTVL.